This T cell receptor beta chain is from a study of shared clonotypes between healthy human individuals. Whole-study context: Per donor, CD8 memory used one plate, CD8 naive used two, CD4 memory used three and CD4 naive used three.

In germline, CDR1 is MNHNS, CDR2 SASEGT. This CDR3 spans 14 amino acids. V was trimmed by 4 bases and J by 3 bases, leaving 13 bases between them. Data came from immunoSEQ multiplex PCR; TCRdb stores just in-frame clones and leaves some out. Altogether around 320,000 clones are present, roughly 84% being singletons, with the ten largest covering about 16%. Donors comprised healthy HIV-negative adults lacking recent acute infections or vaccinations. This rearrangement joins TRBV6-1 to TRBJ2-7; no reliable D call. This TCR was sampled from a man aged 18-30 years in good health. Sequencing was carried out using memory CD8+ T cells sorted from blood. The subset is: CD45RO+ cells pooled with CCR7-negative TemRA cells. The CDR3: CASSAFGGNYEQYF. DNA for the CDR3: TGTGCCAGCAGTGCATTCGGCGGTAACTACGAGCAGTACTTC.